In this sample, the clone carrying this T cell receptor (beta chain) is medium-sized. Its antigen remains unidentified. This specimen belongs to a study of spatial heterogeneity in lung cancer. TCRdb used MiXCR to reprocess the 5' RACE reads, holding one entry per CDR3 protein. The data show tens of thousands of distinct CDR3 sequences, with 15% to 20% seen just once and about 6.6% held by the top ten. Study results and caveats: Tumor TCRs that were ubiquitous and expanded showed up in blood more at resection than follow-up.

The time point is: sample taken at primary tumor resection. Whole RNA obtained from tumor, nontumor lung or frozen PBMC underwent sequencing without sorting. From germline, CDR1 is DFQATT and CDR2 SNEGSKA (reference sequence). V was pared by 5 bases and J by 1 base, with 5 bases of the junction left unmatched. The CDR3 totals 13 residues. The sequencing here drew on PBMCs, taken at surgery. The chain employs TRBV20-1 and TRBJ2-7; 7 bases match TRBD1. The origin of this receptor is a male donor with early-stage non-small cell lung cancer. DNA for the CDR3: TGCAGTGCTTGGGACAGCCAGTCCTACGAGCAGTACTTC. Amino acids: CSAWDSQSYEQYF.